This is a list of T cell receptor beta chains from one sample in a study of cytomegalovirus exposure and HLA in healthy donors. The table came from immunoSEQ multiplex PCR; TCRdb's copy has only in-frame clones and leaves some out. The sample has about 220,000 clones, over 60% seen once. Sequenced: PBMCs. Every receptor here comes from a young man in good health and CMV-seronegative. The CDR3 runs from the conserved cysteine through the conserved F or W. The D gene is left open where the match is weak. Size is omitted from some rows. Given values are once, few, many or a class for expanded clones.

D: TRBD2
size: few
V: TRBV7-2
J: TRBJ2-1
DNA: TGTGCCAGCAGCTCCACTAGCGGGAGTTCGTTCTTC
CDR3: CASSSTSGSSFF

D: TRBD2
size: few
V: TRBV5-6
J: TRBJ2-1
DNA: TGTGCCAGCAGCTTGTTGCTAGCGGGAGGGCCGGGGAATGAGCAGTTCTTC
CDR3: CASSLLLAGGPGNEQFF

D: -
size: once
V: TRBV15
J: TRBJ2-7
DNA: TGTGCCACCAGCAGAGATGGGCAGCCTACCTACGAGCAGTACTTC
CDR3: CATSRDGQPTYEQYF

D: -
size: -
V: TRBV11-2
J: TRBJ2-3
DNA: TGTGCCAGCAGCTTAGAGGGTGGATGGCGGAGCACAGATACGCAGTATTTT
CDR3: CASSLEGGWRSTDTQYF

D: TRBD2
size: -
V: TRBV7-3
J: TRBJ2-1
DNA: TGTGCCAGCAGTACGGGACTAGCGGGAGGGCGCTACAATGAGCAGTTCTTC
CDR3: CASSTGLAGGRYNEQFF

D: TRBD2
size: -
V: TRBV5-1
J: TRBJ2-7
DNA: TGCGCCAGCAGCCCCGGGTTAGCGGGACTCTACGAGCAGTACTTC
CDR3: CASSPGLAGLYEQYF

D: -
size: -
V: TRBV5-4
J: TRBJ2-7
DNA: TGTGCCAGCAGCTTGGGGGCCGACCCCTCCGAGCAGTACTTC
CDR3: CASSLGADPSEQYF

D: TRBD1
size: -
V: TRBV30
J: TRBJ2-7
DNA: TGTGCCTGCCGGGACAGATCCTACGAGCAGTACTTC
CDR3: CACRDRSYEQYF

D: -
size: -
V: TRBV7-9
J: TRBJ1-1
DNA: TGTGCCAGCAGCTCTAACCCCGGGGAACTGAACACTGAAGCTTTCTTT
CDR3: CASSSNPGELNTEAFF

D: -
size: -
V: TRBV29-1
J: TRBJ2-7
DNA: TGCAGCGTTGGGGAGCAGACATCCTACGAGCAGTACTTC
CDR3: CSVGEQTSYEQYF

D: TRBD2
size: -
V: TRBV19
J: TRBJ2-6
DNA: TGTGCCAGTAGGCCCGTTAGCGGGAGTCTCCCCGGGGCCAACGTCCTGACTTTC
CDR3: CASRPVSGSLPGANVLTF

D: TRBD1
size: few
V: TRBV28
J: TRBJ1-2
DNA: TGTGCCAGCAGTTTAGGGACAGGGGTGTGGGGCTACACCTTC
CDR3: CASSLGTGVWGYTF

D: TRBD2
size: -
V: TRBV27
J: TRBJ2-1
DNA: TGTGCCAGCAGTATTAGCGGGAGGGCCGTTGAGCAGTTCTTC
CDR3: CASSISGRAVEQFF

D: TRBD1
size: -
V: TRBV28
J: TRBJ2-7
DNA: TGTGCCAGCAGTCTACCGGGACAGGGGTTCTACGAGCAGTACTTC
CDR3: CASSLPGQGFYEQYF

D: -
size: -
V: TRBV7-2
J: TRBJ1-2
DNA: TGTGCCAGCAGCCCTGGACAGTTCAAAAGCTATGGCTACACCTTC
CDR3: CASSPGQFKSYGYTF

D: -
size: -
V: TRBV29-1
J: TRBJ2-7
DNA: TGCAGCGTTCTGAAGTTGGCTAGTGGACAAAGAGGCTACGAGCAGTACTTC
CDR3: CSVLKLASGQRGYEQYF

D: TRBD2
size: -
V: TRBV25-1
J: TRBJ2-1
DNA: TGTGCCAGCAGTGACGGTGGTAGCGGGGGCTACAATGAGCAGTTCTTC
CDR3: CASSDGGSGGYNEQFF

D: TRBD1
size: -
V: TRBV6-5
J: TRBJ1-1
DNA: TGTGCCAGCAGAGAACAGGGGGGTCCTGGTGAAGCTTTCTTT
CDR3: CASREQGGPGEAFF